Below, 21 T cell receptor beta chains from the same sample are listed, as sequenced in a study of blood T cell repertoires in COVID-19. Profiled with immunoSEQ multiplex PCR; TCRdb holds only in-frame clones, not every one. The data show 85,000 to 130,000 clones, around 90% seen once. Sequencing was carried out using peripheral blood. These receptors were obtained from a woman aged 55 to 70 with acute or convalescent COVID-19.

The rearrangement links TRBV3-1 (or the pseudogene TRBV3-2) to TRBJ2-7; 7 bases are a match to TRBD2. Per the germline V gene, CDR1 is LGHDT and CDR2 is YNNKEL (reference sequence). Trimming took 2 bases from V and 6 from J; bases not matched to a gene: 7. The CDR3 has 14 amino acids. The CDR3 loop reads CASSQSREGPEQYV. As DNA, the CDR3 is TGTGCCAGCAGCCAATCAAGGGAGGGCCCCGAGCAGTACGTC.

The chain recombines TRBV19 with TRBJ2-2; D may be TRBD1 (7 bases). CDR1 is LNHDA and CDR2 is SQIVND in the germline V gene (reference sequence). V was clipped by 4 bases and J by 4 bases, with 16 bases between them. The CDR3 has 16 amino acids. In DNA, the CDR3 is TGTGCCAGTAGTACGCCAGGGGGGCGAGGCACCGGGGAGCTGTTTTTT. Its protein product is CASSTPGGRGTGELFF.

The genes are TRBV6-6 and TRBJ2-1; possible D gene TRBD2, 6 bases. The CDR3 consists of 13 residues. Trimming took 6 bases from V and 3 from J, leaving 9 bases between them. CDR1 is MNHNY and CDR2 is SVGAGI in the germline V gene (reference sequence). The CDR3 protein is CASREDYYNEQFF. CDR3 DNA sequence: TGTGCCAGCAGAGAGGACTACTACAATGAGCAGTTCTTC.

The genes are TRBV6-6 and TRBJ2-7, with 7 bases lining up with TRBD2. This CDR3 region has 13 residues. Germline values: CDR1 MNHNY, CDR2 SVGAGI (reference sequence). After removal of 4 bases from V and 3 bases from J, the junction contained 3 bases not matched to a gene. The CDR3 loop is CASSSLASYEQYV. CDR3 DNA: TGTGCCAGCAGTTCACTAGCGAGCTACGAGCAGTACGTC.

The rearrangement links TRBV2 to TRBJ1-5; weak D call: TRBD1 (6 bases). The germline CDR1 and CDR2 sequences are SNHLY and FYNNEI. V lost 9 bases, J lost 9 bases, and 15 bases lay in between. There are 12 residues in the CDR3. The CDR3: CASQGHKTPQHF. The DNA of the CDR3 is TGTGCCAGTCAGGGGCACAAGACGCCCCAGCATTTT.

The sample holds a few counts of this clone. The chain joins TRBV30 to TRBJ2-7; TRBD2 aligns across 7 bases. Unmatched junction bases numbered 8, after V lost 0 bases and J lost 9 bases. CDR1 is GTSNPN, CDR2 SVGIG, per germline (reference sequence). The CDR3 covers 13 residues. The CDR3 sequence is CAWSVNTRGRQYF. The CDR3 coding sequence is TGTGCCTGGAGTGTTAATACCCGCGGGAGGCAGTACTTC.

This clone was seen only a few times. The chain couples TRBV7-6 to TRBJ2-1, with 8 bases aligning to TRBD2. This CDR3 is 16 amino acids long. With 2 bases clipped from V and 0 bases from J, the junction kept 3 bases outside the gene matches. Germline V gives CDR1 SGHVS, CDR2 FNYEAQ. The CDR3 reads CASSLLAGGSYNEQFF. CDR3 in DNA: TGTGCCAGCAGCTTACTGGCGGGAGGCTCCTACAATGAGCAGTTCTTC.

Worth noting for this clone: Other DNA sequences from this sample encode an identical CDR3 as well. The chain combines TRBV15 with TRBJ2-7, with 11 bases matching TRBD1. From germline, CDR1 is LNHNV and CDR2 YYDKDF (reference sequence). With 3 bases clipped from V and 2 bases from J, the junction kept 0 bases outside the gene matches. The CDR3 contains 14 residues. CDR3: CATSRDRGPYEQYF. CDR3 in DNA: TGTGCCACCAGCAGGGACAGGGGGCCCTACGAGCAGTACTTC.

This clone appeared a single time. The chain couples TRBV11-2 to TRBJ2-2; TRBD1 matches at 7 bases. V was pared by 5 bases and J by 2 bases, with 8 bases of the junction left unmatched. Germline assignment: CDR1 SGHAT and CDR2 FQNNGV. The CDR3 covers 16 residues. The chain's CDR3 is CASSTRGQINTGELFF. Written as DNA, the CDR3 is TGTGCCAGCAGCACCCGGGGACAGATAAACACCGGGGAGCTGTTTTTT.

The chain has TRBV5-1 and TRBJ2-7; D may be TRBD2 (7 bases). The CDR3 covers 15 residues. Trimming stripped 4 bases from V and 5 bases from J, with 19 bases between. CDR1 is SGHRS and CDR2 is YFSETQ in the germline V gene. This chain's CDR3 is CASSPWGGAGNEQYF. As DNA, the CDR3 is TGCGCCAGCAGCCCGTGGGGGGGCGCGGGAAACGAGCAGTACTTC.

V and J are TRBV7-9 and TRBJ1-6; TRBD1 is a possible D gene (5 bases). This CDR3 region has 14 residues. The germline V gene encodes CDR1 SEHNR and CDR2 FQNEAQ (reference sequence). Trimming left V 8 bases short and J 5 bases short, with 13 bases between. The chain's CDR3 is CASGLDSNNSPLHF. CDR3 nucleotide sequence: TGTGCCAGCGGCCTTGACAGTAATAATTCACCCCTCCACTTT.

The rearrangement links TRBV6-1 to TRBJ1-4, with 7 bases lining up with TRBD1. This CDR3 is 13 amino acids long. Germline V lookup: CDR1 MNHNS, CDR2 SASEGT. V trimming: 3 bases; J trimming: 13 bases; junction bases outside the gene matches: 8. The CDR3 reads CASSEGQRVTLFF. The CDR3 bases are TGTGCCAGCAGTGAGGGACAGAGGGTTACACTGTTTTTT.

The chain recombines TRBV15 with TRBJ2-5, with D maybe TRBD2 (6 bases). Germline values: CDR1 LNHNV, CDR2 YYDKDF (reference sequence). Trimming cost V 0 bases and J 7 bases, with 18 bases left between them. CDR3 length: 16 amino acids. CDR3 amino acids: CATSRDAASALGTQYF. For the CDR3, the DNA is TGTGCCACCAGCAGAGATGCGGCTAGCGCCCTGGGGACCCAGTACTTC.

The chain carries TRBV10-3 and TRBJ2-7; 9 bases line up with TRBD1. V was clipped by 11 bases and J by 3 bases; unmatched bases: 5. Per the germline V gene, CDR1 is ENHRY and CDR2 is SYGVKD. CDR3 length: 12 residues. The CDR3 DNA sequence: TGTGCCCCGACAGGGGGTCACTACGAGCAGTACTTC. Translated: CAPTGGHYEQYF.

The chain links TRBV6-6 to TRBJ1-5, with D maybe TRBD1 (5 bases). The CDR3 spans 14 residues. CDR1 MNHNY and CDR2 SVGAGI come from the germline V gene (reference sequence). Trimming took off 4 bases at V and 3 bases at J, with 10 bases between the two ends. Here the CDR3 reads CASSLQEINQPQHF. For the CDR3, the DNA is TGTGCCAGCAGTTTACAGGAGATCAATCAGCCCCAGCATTTT.

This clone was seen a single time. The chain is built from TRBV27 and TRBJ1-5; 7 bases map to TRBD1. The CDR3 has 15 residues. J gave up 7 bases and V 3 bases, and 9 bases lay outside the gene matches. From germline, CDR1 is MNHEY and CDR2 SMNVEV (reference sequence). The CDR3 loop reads CASSFSGQAAQPQHF. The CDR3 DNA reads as TGTGCCAGCAGTTTTTCCGGACAGGCAGCCCAGCCCCAGCATTTT.

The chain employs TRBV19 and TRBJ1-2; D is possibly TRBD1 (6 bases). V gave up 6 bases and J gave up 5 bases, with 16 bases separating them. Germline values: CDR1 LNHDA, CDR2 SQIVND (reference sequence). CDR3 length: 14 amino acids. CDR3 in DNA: TGTGCCAGTAGCCCAGACAGGAGACCATATGGCTACACCTTC. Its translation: CASSPDRRPYGYTF.

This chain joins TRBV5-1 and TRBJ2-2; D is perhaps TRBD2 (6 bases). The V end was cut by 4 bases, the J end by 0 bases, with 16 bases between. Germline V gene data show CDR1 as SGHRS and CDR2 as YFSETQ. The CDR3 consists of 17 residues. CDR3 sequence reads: CASSKGLPKTNTGELFF. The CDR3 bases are TGCGCCAGCAGCAAGGGACTCCCCAAGACGAACACCGGGGAGCTGTTTTTT.

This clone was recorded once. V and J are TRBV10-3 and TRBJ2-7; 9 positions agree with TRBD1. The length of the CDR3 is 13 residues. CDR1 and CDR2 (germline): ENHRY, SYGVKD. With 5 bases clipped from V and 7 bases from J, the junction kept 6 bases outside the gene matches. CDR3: CAISRDRAGEQYV. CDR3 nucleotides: TGTGCCATCAGTCGGGACAGGGCCGGGGAGCAGTACGTC.

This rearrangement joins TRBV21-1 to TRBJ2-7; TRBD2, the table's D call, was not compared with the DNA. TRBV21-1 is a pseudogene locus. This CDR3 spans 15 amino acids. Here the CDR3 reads CASSKGNSGSYEQYF. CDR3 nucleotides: TGTGCCAGCAGCAAAGGGAACAGCGGGAGCTACGAGCAGTACTTC.

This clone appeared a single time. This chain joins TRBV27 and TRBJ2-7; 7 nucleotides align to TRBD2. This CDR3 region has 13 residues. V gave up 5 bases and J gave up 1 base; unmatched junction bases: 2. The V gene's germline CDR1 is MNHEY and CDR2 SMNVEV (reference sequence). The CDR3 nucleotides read TGTGCCAGCAGTAGGGAGGGATCCTACGAGCAGTACTTC. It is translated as CASSREGSYEQYF.